The TCR beta chain under discussion was sequenced for a study of T cell repertoires in cytomegalovirus infection. Study as a whole: Matching HLA type, along with CMV infection, was indicated by public TCR beta signatures. The study's findings and limits: Summed frequency of shared TCR beta families picked out CMV carriers who also had the relevant HLA. Across the ex vivo response, the dominant clonotypes were HLA-C-restricted CMV-specific TCR beta clonotypes.

This CDR3 spans 13 amino acids. The V end lost 1 base, the J end lost 3 bases, and 7 bases lay between the germline ends. CDR1 SEHNR and CDR2 FQNEAQ come from the germline V gene (reference sequence). This clonotype was seen at least ten times. No antigen is known for it. TCRdb re-called the reads through MiXCR, storing one row per CDR3 protein. The table lists 65,000 to 95,000 distinct CDR3 sequences, roughly 3.6% of them singletons. The chain carries TRBV7-9 and TRBJ2-7, with D unclear. The sample comprised PBMCs. The sequence derives from a human donor in good health (CMV status not recorded). Some clones in this sample may be carry-over from other donors' samples. CDR3 nucleotide sequence: TGTGCCAGCAGCTTAGAGGTGGACTACGAGCAGTACTTC. It translates to CASSLEVDYEQYF.